This is a list of T cell receptor beta chains from one sample in a study of T cells in Graves' hyperthyroidism and ophthalmopathy. MiXCR, applied by TCRdb to the multiplex PCR reads, yields one record per CDR3 protein. The sample has 500,000 to 600,000 distinct CDR3 sequences, about 20% seen once; the top ten hold about half. Sequencing input: blood. The source of these receptors is a man aged 35 to 55 with Graves' ophthalmopathy. The CDR3 runs from the conserved cysteine through the conserved F or W. A D gene is named only where the DNA matches it firmly. Clone size is stated in some rows and not others, as once, few, many or a class when expanded.

D gene	clone size	V gene	J gene	CDR3 protein	CDR3 DNA
NA	many	TRBV5-1	TRBJ2-3	CASRLGGQTDTQYF	TGCGCCAGCAGATTAGGAGGACAGACAGATACGCAGTATTTT
TRBD2	few	TRBV7-9	TRBJ2-1	CASSILSGTYNEQFF	TGTGCCAGCAGTATACTTAGCGGGACTTACAATGAGCAGTTCTTC
TRBD2	once	TRBV27	TRBJ2-5	CASSVLAGGLKTQYF	TGTGCCAGCAGTGTACTAGCGGGAGGGCTAAAGACCCAGTACTTC
NA	many	TRBV29-1	TRBJ2-3	CTLYSGSTDTQYF	TGCACCCTTTACTCGGGCAGCACAGATACGCAGTATTTT
NA	many	TRBV12-3/TRBV12-4	TRBJ1-2	CASRSYLRGGYTF	TGTGCCAGCAGATCTTATCTCAGGGGTGGCTACACCTTC
NA	NA	TRBV19	TRBJ2-7	CASSYSLWYEQYF	TGTGCCAGTAGTTACAGCCTCTGGTACGAGCAGTACTTC
NA	many	TRBV11-1	TRBJ2-1	CASSLLRGISYNEQFF	TGTGCCAGCAGCCTCCTTCGGGGCATCTCCTACAATGAGCAGTTCTTC
NA	NA	TRBV10-3	TRBJ2-6	CAISEGSGANVLTF	TGTGCCATCAGTGAGGGCTCTGGGGCCAACGTCCTGACTTTC
NA	many	TRBV3-1	TRBJ2-7	CASSQGDYEQYF	TGTGCCAGCAGCCAAGGAGATTACGAGCAGTACTTC
NA	few	TRBV29-1	TRBJ1-1	CSGDGGSGGAFF	TGCAGCGGCGACGGGGGCAGTGGAGGAGCTTTCTTT
TRBD1	many	TRBV27	TRBJ1-1	CASSPRQGWNTEAFF	TGTGCCAGCAGTCCAAGACAGGGTTGGAACACTGAAGCTTTCTTT
NA	few	TRBV28	TRBJ2-6	CASSLETSGANVLTF	TGTGCCAGCAGCCTCGAGACGTCTGGGGCCAACGTCCTGACTTTC
NA	few	TRBV20-1	TRBJ1-1	CSARAPRAGNTEAFF	TGCAGTGCTAGAGCCCCCAGGGCTGGGAACACTGAAGCTTTCTTT
NA	few	TRBV6-1	TRBJ1-5	CASSFNPRQPQHF	TGTGCCAGCAGTTTTAATCCACGACAGCCCCAGCATTTT
NA	few	TRBV19	TRBJ2-5	CASSTVAQETQYF	TGTGCCAGTAGTACGGTGGCTCAAGAGACCCAGTACTTC
TRBD1	many	TRBV2	TRBJ2-1	CASDRDSGSYNEQFF	TGTGCCAGCGACAGGGATTCAGGCTCCTACAATGAGCAGTTCTTC
NA	NA	TRBV9	TRBJ2-2	CASSPQGLTGGELFF	TGTGCCAGCAGCCCACAGGGACTAACGGGAGGGGAGCTGTTTTTT
NA	few	TRBV9	TRBJ1-2	CASSAVVNYGYTF	TGTGCCAGCAGCGCGGTCGTTAACTATGGCTACACCTTC
NA	NA	TRBV5-5	TRBJ2-1	CASSLEGSSSYNEQFF	TGTGCCAGCAGCTTAGAGGGGTCTAGCTCCTACAATGAGCAGTTCTTC
TRBD2	NA	TRBV30	TRBJ2-5	CAWKVGGGKTQYF	TGTGCCTGGAAGGTGGGGGGGGGTAAGACCCAGTACTTC
NA	many	TRBV2	TRBJ1-1	CASSPTNTRVTEAFF	TGTGCCAGCAGTCCTACTAACACACGGGTAACTGAAGCTTTCTTT
TRBD1	many	TRBV2	TRBJ2-5	CASSDKDRGPETQYF	TGTGCCAGCAGTGACAAGGACAGGGGCCCCGAGACCCAGTACTTC
TRBD2	few	TRBV6-1	TRBJ2-5	CASKASGPGDQYF	TGTGCCAGCAAGGCTAGCGGTCCGGGGGACCAGTACTTC
NA	NA	TRBV27	TRBJ1-2	CASSPTPSGYGYTF	TGTGCCAGCAGCCCGACACCGTCTGGGTATGGCTACACCTTC
TRBD1	NA	TRBV20-1	TRBJ1-5	CSAKMPGQGSNQPQHF	TGCAGTGCGAAGATGCCGGGACAGGGCAGCAATCAGCCCCAGCATTTT
NA	NA	TRBV28	TRBJ1-1	CASSSLGRQNTEAFF	TGTGCCAGCAGTTCCCTCGGCAGGCAGAACACTGAAGCTTTCTTT